This entry is about one TCR beta chain. What it binds is not known. This sample was taken from a study of CD8+CD57+ T cells in acquired aplastic anemia. Study background: Healthy CD8+ samples averaged approximately 11 million reads.

Genomic DNA acted as the template from which TCR beta VDJ combination and CDR3 sequence profiling were carried out. MiXCR was run by TCRdb on the reads, yielding one entry per CDR3 protein. The repertoire holds roughly 80,000 distinct CDR3 sequences, with under 50% as singletons. Germline assignment: CDR1 SGHTA and CDR2 FQGTGA. The CDR3 consists of 14 residues. With 0 bases removed from V and 7 bases from J, the gap between germline ends came to 12 bases. Study conclusions and caveats: The study identified more than 25 CD8+ CDR3 sequences shared by patients and controls.

This receptor was identified in a human donor in good health, serving as a control. V is TRBV7-3 and J is TRBJ1-2; TRBD1 might be the D (6 bases). The sequencing input was sorted CD4+, CD8+, or CD8+CD57+ T cells (not recorded which) from PBMCs. CDR3 region: CASSLTRSGAGYTF. CDR3 coding DNA: TGTGCCAGCAGCTTAACTCGGTCAGGGGCTGGCTACACCTTC.